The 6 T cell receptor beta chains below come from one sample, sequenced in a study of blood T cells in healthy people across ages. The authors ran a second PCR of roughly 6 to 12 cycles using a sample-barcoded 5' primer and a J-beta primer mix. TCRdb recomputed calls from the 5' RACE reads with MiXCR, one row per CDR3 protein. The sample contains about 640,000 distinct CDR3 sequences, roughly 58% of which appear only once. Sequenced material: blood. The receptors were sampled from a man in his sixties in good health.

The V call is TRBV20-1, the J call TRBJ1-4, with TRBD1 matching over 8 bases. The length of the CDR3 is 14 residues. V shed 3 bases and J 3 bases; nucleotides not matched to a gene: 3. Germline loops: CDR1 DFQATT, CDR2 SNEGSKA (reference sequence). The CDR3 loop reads CSARLGQANEKLFF. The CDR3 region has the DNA TGCAGTGCTAGGTTGGGACAGGCTAATGAAAAACTGTTTTTT.

CDR3 nucleotides: TGTGCCAGCGTAACGGCTCTACTTAATTCACCCCTCCACTTT. It is translated as CASVTALLNSPLHF. The chain links TRBV28 to TRBJ1-6; D is uncertain. The CDR3 loop spans 14 amino acids. The germline V gene has CDR1 MDHEN and CDR2 SYDVKM. V lost 8 bases, J lost 6 bases, and 14 bases lay in between.

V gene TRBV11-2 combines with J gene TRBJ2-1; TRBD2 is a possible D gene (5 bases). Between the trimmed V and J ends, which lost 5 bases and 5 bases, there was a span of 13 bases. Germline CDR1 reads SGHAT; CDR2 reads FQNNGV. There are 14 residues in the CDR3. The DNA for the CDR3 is TGTGCCAGCAGCCTCCCAGGACTCGACAATGAGCAGTTCTTC. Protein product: CASSLPGLDNEQFF.

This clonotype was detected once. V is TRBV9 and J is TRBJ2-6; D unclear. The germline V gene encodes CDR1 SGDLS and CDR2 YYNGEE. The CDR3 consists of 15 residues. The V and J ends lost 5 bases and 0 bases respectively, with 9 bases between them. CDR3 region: CASSLSDSGANVLTF. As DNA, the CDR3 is TGTGCCAGCAGTCTATCGGACTCTGGGGCCAACGTCCTGACTTTC.

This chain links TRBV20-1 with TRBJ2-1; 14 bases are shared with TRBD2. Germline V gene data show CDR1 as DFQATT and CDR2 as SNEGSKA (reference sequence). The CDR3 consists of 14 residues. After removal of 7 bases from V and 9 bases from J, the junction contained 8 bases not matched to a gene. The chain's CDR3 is CSGLGTSGGPEQFF. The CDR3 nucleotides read TGCAGTGGCCTCGGGACTAGCGGGGGACCTGAGCAGTTCTTC.

This CDR3 is CASSLEALYTGELFF. The CDR3 DNA follows: TGTGCCAGCAGCTTAGAGGCACTATACACCGGGGAGCTGTTTTTT. The rearrangement joins TRBV11-2 to TRBJ2-2, with no clear D. Trimming cost V 0 bases and J 3 bases, with 8 bases left between them. CDR1 is SGHAT and CDR2 is FQNNGV in the germline V gene. This CDR3 has 15 amino acids. Full variable domain (rest looked up from reference TRBV11-2 and TRBJ2-2): EAGVAQSPRYKIIEKRQSVAFWCNPISGHATLYWYQQILGQGPKLLIQFQNNGVVDDSQLPKDRFSAERLKGVDSTLKIQPAKLEDSAVYLCASSLEALYTGELFFGEGSRLTVL.